The T cell receptor (beta chain) under discussion was sequenced for a study of T cell repertoires in cytomegalovirus infection (dated by TCRdb to between 2018 and 2021). Regarding the research as a whole: Peptide stimulations targeted recently identified HLA-C-restricted CMV epitopes, whose presentation resists viral immunomodulation, together with well-studied HLA-B-restricted epitopes. Donor HLA type was relevant to the analysis, as public TCR beta signatures indicated carriage of CMV infection together with the matching HLA type. Here is what the overall study found, with its caveats: Carriers of CMV infection plus the relevant HLA type were discriminated by the cumulative frequency of public TCR beta family members in the study cohort and in an independent roughly 400-donor cohort. The ex vivo response was dominated by HLA-C-restricted CMV-specific TCR beta clonotypes, which also provided the single most frequent clonotype in two of eight donors.

The CDR3, from cysteine to phenylalanine, totals 13 residues. Left in the record is the CDR3 DNA by itself, 39 bases read in frame from the first base. Sequences MDHEN (CDR1) and SYDVKM (CDR2) are obtained from the germline V gene. Relative to germline, V is 7 bases shorter and J is 5 bases shorter, with 14 bases between their ends. As regards this clonotype: The antigen it binds to is not known. Base qualities are not provided; no much larger clone lies one nucleotide away.

Instrument on record: Illumina HiSeq 1500. The raw public reads went through TCRdb reprocessing: fastp at Q25, MiXCR clone calling, in-frame beta chains kept. Rows matching on CDR3 protein sequence are summarized as one entry with the most common DNA and genes. This sample has about 500,000 distinct CDR3 sequences in its table, and around a third of those were observed once. The leading ten clones occupy roughly a sixth of the sample. The treatment or condition label, as the study defines it: in vitro stimulation with specific CMV peptide epitopes to enrich CMV-specific T cells. The sequence links TRBV28 to TRBJ2-5, and the D gene may be TRBD2, 5 bases matching. This clonotype was obtained from a human donor in good health (CMV status not recorded). Some clones in this sample may be carry-over from other donors' samples. This specimen was cultured PBMCs, taken from culture after CMV antigen stimulation. The CDR3 protein sequence reads: CASNWGREETQYF. In nucleotides, the sequence is TGTGCCAGCAATTGGGGAAGGGAGGAGACCCAGTACTTC.